This TCR beta chain was captured in a study of blood T cell repertoires in COVID-19. For the study at large: Samples of COVID-19 (acute and convalescent) were obtained from the United States, Italy and Spain.

This clone turned up a few times. Authors' processing steps: Nucleated cell counts were estimated from reference gene primer amplification. Using immunoSEQ multiplex PCR, the repertoire was profiled, and TCRdb retains in-frame clones only, with some absent. V and J calls and clone size are copied from that table; D and trimming were computed from the DNA. The table records 130,000 or so clones, more than 80% of them present only once. Germline assignment: CDR1 MNHEY and CDR2 SMNVEV (reference sequence). The CDR3 runs to 15 residues. The V and J ends lost 2 bases and 2 bases, in that order; junction bases with no gene match: 0.

The sample was peripheral blood. This chain links TRBV27 with TRBJ2-1, with 10 positions matching TRBD1. This TCR was recovered from a woman aged 55-70 years with acute or convalescent COVID-19. The DNA of the CDR3 is TGTGCCAGCAGTTTAGGACAGGGGGCCTACAATGAGCAGTTCTTC. It encodes CASSLGQGAYNEQFF.